This passage covers 9 T cell receptor beta chains from one sample sequenced in a study of blood T cell repertoires in COVID-19. Some clones are missing from TCRdb's copy, which holds only in-frame ones; the method was immunoSEQ multiplex PCR. The table shows hundreds of thousands of clones, with approximately 85% occurring only once. Sequences were obtained from PBMCs or T cells enriched from blood (not recorded which). The receptors shown here come from a man aged 25 to 40 who had recovered from COVID-19.

This clone was observed many times. This rearrangement joins TRBV3-1 (or the pseudogene TRBV3-2) to TRBJ1-1; 8 bases match TRBD1. V was clipped by 3 bases and J by 4 bases; unmatched bases: 7. CDR3 length equals 15 residues. Germline V gene sequence: CDR1 LGHDT, CDR2 YNNKEL (reference sequence). The CDR3, as DNA: TGTGCCAGCAGCCATGCTCCGGGACAGGTCACTGAAGCTTTCTTT. It translates to CASSHAPGQVTEAFF.

This chain joins TRBV29-1 and TRBJ2-1; 8 nucleotides agree with TRBD2. After removal of 5 bases from V and 7 bases from J, the junction contained 7 bases not matched to a gene. The CDR3 has 13 amino acids. Germline V lookup: CDR1 SQVTM, CDR2 ANQGSEA. The CDR3: CSVRLAGKNEQFF. The DNA of the CDR3 is TGCAGCGTTAGGTTAGCGGGGAAGAATGAGCAGTTCTTC.

The chain uses TRBV20-1 and TRBJ2-5; D is perhaps TRBD2 (5 bases). The CDR3 runs 12 residues. With 3 bases removed from V and 5 bases from J, the gap between germline ends came to 10 bases. CDR1 and CDR2 (germline): DFQATT, SNEGSKA (reference sequence). DNA for the CDR3: TGCAGTGCTAGTAAAGGGAGCGAGACCCAGTACTTC. It specifies CSASKGSETQYF.

J is TRBJ2-3 and V is TRBV3-1 (or the pseudogene TRBV3-2); D is unclear. Trimming took off 1 base at V and 6 bases at J, with 5 bases between the two ends. The CDR3 runs to 12 residues. Germline V gives CDR1 LGHDT, CDR2 YNNKEL (reference sequence). CDR3 region: CASSQAEDTQYF. In DNA, the CDR3 is TGTGCCAGCAGCCAAGCGGAGGATACGCAGTATTTT.

V gene TRBV4-3 combines with J gene TRBJ2-2; TRBD1 matches at 9 bases. Germline loops: CDR1 LGHNA, CDR2 YSLEER. This CDR3 is built from 17 residues. V was pared by 0 bases and J by 8 bases, with 10 bases of the junction left unmatched. The CDR3 bases are TGCGCCAGCAGCCAAGAGACCGGGACAGGGCTCGGAGGGGAGCTGTTTTTT. Translation: CASSQETGTGLGGELFF.

The V call is TRBV4-2, the J call TRBJ2-3; 7 bases align to TRBD1. The germline gives CDR1 LGHNA, CDR2 YNFKEQ. The V and J ends lost 3 bases and 6 bases, in that order; junction bases with no gene match: 6. This CDR3 has 14 amino acids. The CDR3 sequence: CASSQGQNEDTQYF. The DNA for the CDR3 is TGTGCCAGCAGCCAGGGACAGAACGAGGATACGCAGTATTTT.

This clone was seen a single time. V and J are TRBV2 and TRBJ1-4; D not certain. The CDR3 covers 14 residues. Trimming removed 3 bases from V and 4 bases from J, with 9 bases in between. Germline V gene sequence: CDR1 SNHLY, CDR2 FYNNEI. The CDR3 DNA is TGTGCCAGCAGTGAGGGCCAGGATAATGAAAAACTGTTTTTT. This codes for CASSEGQDNEKLFF.

The J gene is TRBJ1-3, the V gene TRBV5-1, with D hard to call. From germline, CDR1 is SGHRS and CDR2 YFSETQ. CDR3 length: 16 amino acids. V was pared by 0 bases and J by 4 bases, with 14 bases between. The CDR3 nucleotides read TGCGCCAGCAGCTTGGCCGGAGGATTCGGGGGAAACACCATATATTTT. It yields the protein CASSLAGGFGGNTIYF.

This clone was seen more than once but under ten times. The chain employs TRBV2 and TRBJ2-3; 10 bases fit TRBD2. With V trimmed by 3 bases and J by 5 bases, 5 bases remained unmatched. The CDR3 is 15 residues long. CDR1 and CDR2 (germline): SNHLY, FYNNEI. CDR3 amino acids: CASSDGTSERDTQYF. Written as DNA, the CDR3 is TGTGCCAGCAGTGACGGGACTAGCGAGCGAGATACGCAGTATTTT.